This T cell receptor (beta chain) came from a study of CXCR3-negative and CXCR3-positive naive CD8 T cells (dated by TCRdb to 2018 to 2020). For the study in its entirety: In total, approximately 130 million TRB reads were obtained, corresponding to roughly 1.5 +/- 0.3 million reads per library. Diversity and physicochemical repertoire analyses were performed on approximately 10 donors pooled from two independent experiments. For the TRBV-TRBJ cluster analysis, the naive subsets came from 5 donors, while the memory cells came from 3 donors.

Each CD8+ T cell subset was flow-sorted in triplicate, and 300,000 cells per subset were placed directly into RLT lysis buffer. To keep memory contaminants out, a stringent definition of naive CD8+ T cells was applied: CD45RO-CCR7+CD27+CD95-. Standard density gradient centrifugation was used to isolate peripheral blood mononuclear cells from buffy coats. A FACSAria III was used to flow-sort naive CD8+ T cells into CXCR3-negative and CXCR3-positive populations. Total RNA was extracted from sorted cells using an RNeasy Mini Kit. The CDR3 runs 16 residues from the cysteine to the phenylalanine. This entry has no DNA. From the germline V gene, CDR1 is ENHRY and CDR2 is SYGVKD. TCRdb shows the sequencer as NextSeq 550. The Human TCR Profiling Kit (MiLaboratory) was used to prepare UMI-labeled 5' RACE TRB cDNA libraries. cDNA synthesis used the entire amount of extracted RNA, and PCR amplification then used the entire amount of cDNA produced. The libraries were made side by side, with each library going through the same number of PCR cycles. In the source study's methods: With a requirement of at least two reads per UMI, MIGEC and MiXCR extracted about 50,000 +/- 10,000 unique UMI-labeled TRB cDNA molecules per library. An average of roughly 40,000 +/- 10,000 functional in-frame TRB CDR3 nucleotide clonotypes without stop codons was found per library. After downsampling to 5000 UMI-labeled TRB molecules per sample, diversity metrics such as normalized Shannon-Wiener and Chao1 were calculated in VDJtools. VDJtools was used to calculate clonotype-size-weighted physicochemical properties of the central five CDR3 residues, namely interaction energy, strength, volume and Kidera factor 4. TCRdb reprocessed the reads, reporting each CDR3 protein sequence once and no DNA. TCRdb assigned the V and J calls; the authors' analysis was not used. The sample's table lists a count of more than 80,000 distinct CDR3 sequences. The ten top clones hold 0.82% of the sample.

Results and caveats for the whole study, not just this receptor: Within the same donor, TRBV-TRBJ usage looked similar between naive CXCR3-negative and CXCR3-positive cells, but memory cells had distinct patterns. Because surface CD5, which is linked to self-reactivity in mice, was comparable between the naive subsets, TCR interaction strength was also inferred from TRB CDR3 physicochemical properties. TRB CDR3s from CXCR3-positive naive cells showed higher hydrophobicity (lower Kidera factor 4), lower energy, and higher strength and volume indices than CXCR3-negative naive cells. Both naive subsets had comparably high repertoire diversity, while memory CD8+ T cells had much lower repertoire diversity. Freshly isolated PBMCs were used for most assays because CXCR3 expression went down partially after cryopreservation.

Regarding this clonotype: Its antigen is unknown.

The sequence came from a human donor in good health. Some clones in this sample may be carry-over from other donors' samples. Input material: naive CXCR3+ CD8+ T cells from blood. The sample's cell subset or site label, in plain terms: CD45RO-CCR7+CD27+CD95- naive CD8+ T cells expressing CXCR3 (TNR3+). The sequence is built from TRBV10-3 and TRBJ1-5. CDR3 sequence: CAISESRGFGSQPQHF.